What follows are 13 T cell receptor beta chains derived from one specimen sequenced in a study of T cells in women clearing cervical HPV infection. Using immunoSEQ multiplex PCR, the repertoire was profiled, and TCRdb retains in-frame clones only, with some absent. This repertoire includes tens of thousands of clones. What was sequenced was blood buffy coat. These receptor sequences come from a woman aged 18 to 75 with a cervical HPV16 infection that either progressed to CIN3+ or cleared (not recorded which).

Notes on this clone: The CDR3 extends 3 residues past the end of the read, so its final part is completed from the germline J gene. The chain is built from TRBV19 and TRBJ1-5, with 7 bases aligning to TRBD1. This CDR3 comprises 15 residues. V trimming: 5 bases; J trimming: 4 bases; junction bases outside the gene matches: 8. CDR1 LNHDA and CDR2 SQIVND come from the germline V gene (reference sequence). The sequenced part of the CDR3 DNA is TGTGCCAGTAGTCAAACAGGGGCCCTAAATCAGCCC. Translated: CASSQTGALNQP. The entire CDR3 reads CASSQTGALNQPQHF.

About this clone itself: The read halts 3 residues ahead of the CDR3 end, with the missing end drawn from the germline J gene. This chain joins TRBV4-1 and TRBJ2-1; 12 bases match TRBD2. The V gene's germline CDR1 is MGHRA and CDR2 YSYEKL. This CDR3 has 18 amino acids. The trim removed 0 bases at V and 6 bases at J, leaving 9 bases unmatched. CDR3 DNA (partial): TGCGCCAGCAGCCAAGATCAACTAGCGGGGGGAGTAGGCAATGAG. Protein sequence: CASSQDQLAGGVGNE. From start to end, the CDR3 is CASSQDQLAGGVGNEQFF.

Of note for this clone: Read sequence stops 3 residues before the CDR3 end, and the germline J gene provides the missing end. The V call is TRBV4-1, the J call TRBJ2-7, with D possibly being TRBD1 (6 bases). The CDR3 runs to 14 residues. CDR1 MGHRA and CDR2 YSYEKL come from the germline V gene. V dropped 4 bases and J dropped 3 bases, with 13 bases sitting between them. Here the CDR3 reads CASSLQVGGYEQYF. CDR3 bases read: TGCGCCAGCAGCCTCCAGGTAGGGGGCTACGAG.

CDR3 sequence: CASSAYRGREAFF. The CDR3 DNA, read in part, is TGTGCCAGCAGTGCATACAGGGGGCGCGAA. The genes are TRBV6-1 and TRBJ1-1; 9 nucleotides line up with TRBD1. The missing CDR3 end, 3 residues past where the read stops, is filled in from the germline J gene. CDR1 and CDR2 (germline): MNHNS, SASEGT. The CDR3 sequence is 13 residues long.

As concerns this clone: Read sequence stops 3 residues before the CDR3 end, and the germline J gene provides the missing end. The V call is TRBV12-3 or TRBV12-4, the J call TRBJ2-3, with 8 nucleotides matching TRBD2. Trimming removed 5 bases from V and 6 bases from J; junction bases left unmatched: 16. The CDR3 extends over 17 amino acids. Incomplete CDR3 DNA: TGTGCCAGCAGTAACGTATGGCGGGGGGCCTCCACGGATACG. Translating it yields CASSNVWRGASTDT. The complete CDR3 sequence is CASSNVWRGASTDTQYF.

On this clone: Read coverage stops 3 residues before the CDR3 terminus; the germline J gene supplies the remainder. The chain links TRBV12-3 or TRBV12-4 to TRBJ1-1; D unclear. This CDR3 spans 15 amino acids. V was shortened by 6 bases and J by 1 base, with 15 bases between the two germline ends. This chain's CDR3 is CASSAPDRGNTEAFF. The CDR3 bases that were read are TGTGCCAGCAGCGCCCCCGACCGGGGGAACACTGAA.

In regard to this clone: With the read ending 3 residues before the CDR3 end, the germline J gene is used to fill in that end. The sample holds other DNA sequences that translate to the same CDR3. This chain connects TRBV20-1 to TRBJ2-3; 16 nucleotides align to TRBD2. V lost 4 bases to trimming and J lost 6 bases; unmatched junction nucleotides: 10. This CDR3 spans 17 amino acids. Per germline, CDR1 DFQATT and CDR2 SNEGSKA (reference sequence). CDR3 residues: CSATLGLAGGSRDTQYF. CDR3 bases read: TGCAGTGCTACACTGGGACTAGCGGGGGGGTCGAGGGATACG.

Note on this clone: With the read ending 3 residues before the CDR3 end, the germline J gene is used to fill in that end. V gene TRBV6-1 combines with J gene TRBJ2-3; D is ambiguous. The CDR3 has 13 amino acids. V shed 3 bases and J shed 3 bases, with 7 bases lying between them. Germline V gene data show CDR1 as MNHNS and CDR2 as SASEGT. CDR3 residues: CASSEHRTDTQYF. CDR3 DNA (partial): TGTGCCAGCAGTGAGCATAGAACAGATACG.

Notes on this clone: Coverage ceases 3 residues before the CDR3 finishes, and the germline J gene fills in the end. V usage is TRBV27 and J usage is TRBJ2-7, with a tentative D call TRBD1 (6 bases). Trimming pared 4 bases from V and 0 bases from J, leaving 10 bases between. The CDR3 loop spans 14 amino acids. Germline CDR1 MNHEY, CDR2 SMNVEV (reference sequence). Partial CDR3 DNA: TGTGCCAGCAGTTCCCGGGACAACTCCTACGAG. Its translation: CASSSRDNSYE. The whole CDR3 region reads CASSSRDNSYEQYF.

Of note for this clone: The CDR3 end falls 3 residues outside the read, so it is completed with the germline J gene. The chain carries TRBV20-1 and TRBJ2-3; D gene uncertain. CDR1 and CDR2 (germline): DFQATT, SNEGSKA (reference sequence). The CDR3 contains 13 residues. V lost 3 bases and J lost 0, with 7 bases in between. The CDR3 sequence is CSARPVSTDTQYF. The CDR3 DNA, read in part, is TGCAGTGCTAGGCCAGTTAGCACAGATACG.

With regard to this clone: The CDR3 extends 3 residues past the end of the read, so its final part is completed from the germline J gene. The chain joins TRBV20-1 to TRBJ1-2, with D perhaps matching TRBD1 (5 bases). The V and J ends lost 1 base and 3 bases respectively, with 27 bases between them. The CDR3 is made up of 19 amino acids. Germline V gene sequence: CDR1 DFQATT, CDR2 SNEGSKA (reference sequence). The sequenced part of the CDR3 DNA is TGCAGTGCTAGAGGCCGAGGCCAGGGCCAAGGGTTTCGGGACTATGGC. This translates into CSARGRGQGQGFRDYG. The complete CDR3 sequence is CSARGRGQGQGFRDYGYTF.

About this clone itself: The read finishes 3 residues shy of the CDR3 end, and the germline J gene is used to complete it. V gene TRBV2 combines with J gene TRBJ2-5; 9 bases line up with TRBD1. V was clipped by 7 bases and J by 5 bases; unmatched bases: 14. The germline gives CDR1 SNHLY, CDR2 FYNNEI. This CDR3 spans 16 amino acids. The CDR3 loop is CASIPRATGGVETQYF. Partial CDR3 DNA: TGTGCCAGCATCCCCAGGGCTACAGGGGGCGTGGAGACC.

About this clone itself: The CDR3 goes on 3 residues after the read ends, and that part is filled in from the germline J gene. The chain couples TRBV20-1 to TRBJ2-3, with D perhaps matching TRBD1 (7 bases). The CDR3 covers 14 residues. Germline V lookup: CDR1 DFQATT, CDR2 SNEGSKA (reference sequence). Trimming took off 5 bases at V and 5 bases at J, with 17 bases between the two ends. The covered CDR3 bases are TGCAGTGCTCCCCTTGGGCAGGGGGGAGATACG. Translating it yields CSAPLGQGGDT. The CDR3 as a whole reads CSAPLGQGGDTQYF.